This T cell receptor (beta chain) was obtained from a study of vaccination effects on CD4 cells after COVID-19. A note on this clone: What it binds is not known.

When about ten days of culture had elapsed, CD4+ T cells were isolated. Each participant was given two doses of one vaccine (BNT162b2 or mRNA-1273). TCRdb's table, derived via immunoSEQ multiplex PCR, lists solely in-frame clones and lacks some. Among over 8,000 clones, about 75% were seen once, and the ten largest hold about 10%. V was shortened by 6 bases and J by 6 bases, with 6 bases between the two germline ends. Germline assignment: CDR1 MNHEY and CDR2 SMNVEV (reference sequence). This CDR3 spans 11 amino acids. The chain has TRBV27 and TRBJ2-4; D is ambiguous. This clonotype was obtained from a human donor who received a COVID-19 vaccine. This specimen consisted of CD4+ T cells from PBMCs cultured without peptide, obtained after COVID-19 vaccination. The CDR3 here is CASRVGNIQYF. CDR3 coding DNA: TGTGCCAGCAGGGTGGGAAACATTCAGTACTTC.